These 17 T cell receptor beta chains share one sample of origin, sequenced in a study of T cell repertoires in cytomegalovirus infection. TCRdb fed the reads into MiXCR, producing one record per CDR3 protein. The data contain fewer than 400,000 distinct CDR3 sequences, roughly 18% of them seen just once; the ten biggest clones take up 7.5% to 9.5%. Sequenced: PBMCs. The receptors derive from a human donor in good health (CMV status not recorded). Some clones in this sample may be carry-over from other donors' samples.

V and J are TRBV7-2 and TRBJ2-3, with D hard to call. CDR3 length equals 16 residues. Looked up from germline, CDR1 is SGHTA and CDR2 is FQGNSA. V shed 1 base and J shed 0 bases, with 11 bases lying between them. The CDR3 sequence is CASSLDLTQSTDTQYF. DNA for the CDR3: TGTGCCAGCAGCTTAGATCTAACCCAGAGCACAGATACGCAGTATTTT.

Ten or more counts support this clonotype. The rearrangement uses TRBV7-2 and TRBJ2-1; D is perhaps TRBD2 (5 bases). CDR1 and CDR2 from the germline V gene are SGHTA and FQGNSA. CDR3 length: 13 amino acids. Trimming cost V 5 bases and J 3 bases, with 8 bases left between them. CDR3 amino acids: CASSRRDYNEQFF. The CDR3, as DNA: TGTGCCAGCAGCCGTCGGGACTACAATGAGCAGTTCTTC.

This clonotype came up a few times. The CDR3 DNA follows: TGTGCCAGCAGGCCTAGCGGCTTCTCCTACGAGCAGTACTTC. Its protein product is CASRPSGFSYEQYF. The chain combines TRBV6-2 or TRBV6-3 with TRBJ2-7, with TRBD2 identical over 7 bases. CDR1 is MNHEY, CDR2 SVGEGT, per germline. J was trimmed by 0 bases and V by 6 bases; bases with no gene match: 5. There are 14 residues in the CDR3.

The chain joins TRBV24-1 to TRBJ2-7, with TRBD2 as a possible D gene (5 bases). Germline CDR1 KGHDR, CDR2 SFDVKD. The ends were cut back, 8 bases at V and 3 bases at J, with 22 bases in the middle. The CDR3 length is 16 residues. CDR3 sequence (DNA): TGTGCCACCATGGGAGTACGGCAAGGGAGAAACTACGAGCAGTACTTC. The encoded protein is CATMGVRQGRNYEQYF.

V and J are TRBV7-8 and TRBJ2-2; D is possibly TRBD2 (5 bases). Trimming stripped 1 base from V and 0 bases from J, with 12 bases between. The CDR3 has 17 amino acids. Germline-derived CDR1 and CDR2 are SGHVS and FQNEAQ. The CDR3 here is CASSLVGVTANTGELFF. CDR3 nucleotide sequence: TGTGCCAGCAGCTTAGTCGGGGTAACAGCGAACACCGGGGAGCTGTTTTTT.

This clonotype was counted only a few times. The chain combines TRBV13 with TRBJ2-7; D tentatively reads TRBD1 or TRBD2 (5 bases each). V was clipped by 5 bases and J by 4 bases, with 15 bases between them. Per the germline V gene, CDR1 is PRHDT and CDR2 is FYEKMQ (reference sequence). The CDR3 is 14 residues long. The CDR3 loop reads CASSERDGRYEQYF. The CDR3 coding sequence is TGTGCCAGCAGCGAAAGGGACGGAAGATACGAGCAGTACTTC. The whole variable domain, remainder taken from reference TRBV13 and TRBJ2-7, is AAGVIQSPRHLIKEKRETATLKCYPIPRHDTVYWYQQGPGQDPQFLISFYEKMQSDKGSIPDRFSAQQFSDYHSELNMSSLELGDSALYFCASSERDGRYEQYFGPGTRLTVT.

V is TRBV7-9 and J is TRBJ2-2; D is perhaps TRBD1 or TRBD2 (5 bases each). The CDR3 is 12 residues long. CDR1 and CDR2 (germline): SEHNR, FQNEAQ (reference sequence). The CDR3 DNA is TGTGTTGGACTGGGGGACACCGGGGAGCTGTTTTTT. Translation: CVGLGDTGELFF.

The sample holds a few counts of this clonotype. The chain carries TRBV6-6 and TRBJ2-1; no firm D call. The CDR3 extends over 15 amino acids. With 7 bases removed from V and 0 bases from J, the gap between germline ends came to 13 bases. The germline V gene has CDR1 MNHNY and CDR2 SVGAGI (reference sequence). In DNA form, the CDR3 reads TGTGCCAGCAACAGAGTTCTCAGCTCCTACAATGAGCAGTTCTTC. It is translated as CASNRVLSSYNEQFF.

This clonotype was seen more than once but under ten times. The V call is TRBV6-2 or TRBV6-3, the J call TRBJ2-5; TRBD2 agrees at 10 bases. Germline trimming cut 5 bases from V and 3 bases from J; bases unmatched to any gene: 9. Germline lookup yields CDR1 MNHEY and CDR2 SVGEGT. CDR3 size: 16 residues. CDR3 nucleotides: TGTGCCAGCAGTCCCCAACTAGCGGGAACCAAAGAGACCCAGTACTTC. Amino acids: CASSPQLAGTKETQYF.

There are a few counts of this clonotype. The chain is built from TRBV7-8 and TRBJ2-7; 10 nucleotides line up with TRBD2. V dropped 5 bases and J dropped 2; count of bases not matched to a gene: 6. CDR1 SGHVS and CDR2 FQNEAQ come from the germline V gene. CDR3 length equals 15 residues. The CDR3 DNA follows: TGTGCCAGCAGCACAGCGGGGGGGCTCACCTACGAGCAGTACTTC. Its protein is CASSTAGGLTYEQYF.

The table lists this clonotype with a few counts. The V call is TRBV20-1, the J call TRBJ2-1; 8 positions agree with TRBD2. The J segment lost 4 bases and the V segment lost 6 bases, leaving 8 bases of the junction unmatched. From germline, CDR1 is DFQATT and CDR2 SNEGSKA (reference sequence). This CDR3 region has 14 residues. The CDR3 coding sequence is TGCAGTGCGATGGGACGGGGGGGTTACAATGAGCAGTTCTTC. Residues: CSAMGRGGYNEQFF.

The chain employs TRBV5-4 and TRBJ2-3; no reliable D call. This CDR3 spans 14 amino acids. The V and J ends lost 4 bases and 0 bases respectively, with 9 bases between them. Germline assignment: CDR1 SGHNT and CDR2 YYREEE (reference sequence). The CDR3 reads CASSRSTSTDTQYF. The CDR3 DNA sequence: TGTGCCAGCAGCCGCTCTACTAGCACAGATACGCAGTATTTT.

This chain connects TRBV7-2 to TRBJ2-1; D uncertain. V shed 3 bases and J shed 5 bases, with 11 bases lying between them. The length of the CDR3 is 14 residues. Germline V gene data show CDR1 as SGHTA and CDR2 as FQGNSA. The CDR3 reads CASSLQVQNNEQFF. The CDR3 nucleotides read TGTGCCAGCAGCTTGCAGGTCCAGAACAATGAGCAGTTCTTC. Together with reference TRBV7-2 and TRBJ2-1, the CDR3 gives the full variable domain: GAGVSQSPSNKVTEKGKDVELRCDPISGHTALYWYRQSLGQGLEFLIYFQGNSAPDKSGLPSDRFSAERTGGSVSTLTIQRTQQEDSAVYLCASSLQVQNNEQFFGPGTRLTVL.

This clonotype was detected ten times or more. V gene TRBV7-8 combines with J gene TRBJ2-1; tentatively, D is TRBD2 (5 bases). Trimming removed 4 bases from V and 6 bases from J, with 16 bases in between. The CDR3 spans 15 residues. CDR1 is SGHVS, CDR2 FQNEAQ, per germline. CDR3: CASSSERASVNEQFF. CDR3 DNA: TGTGCCAGCAGCTCGGAGAGGGCTTCTGTCAATGAGCAGTTCTTC.

This clonotype was seen at least ten times. This CDR3 is CASSLNPTSGIYNEQFF. The CDR3 coding sequence is TGTGCCAGCAGCTTAAACCCCACTAGCGGGATTTACAATGAGCAGTTCTTC. The chain recombines TRBV7-2 with TRBJ2-1; 10 bases match TRBD2. V trimming: 2 bases; J trimming: 4 bases; junction bases outside the gene matches: 8. The CDR3 runs 17 residues. CDR1 is SGHTA, CDR2 FQGNSA, per germline.

Worth noting for this clonotype: This may come from a read error, since a much larger clone is one base off. This chain connects TRBV7-2 to TRBJ2-3, with D tentatively TRBD2 (6 bases). The CDR3 covers 16 residues. Germline values: CDR1 SGHTA, CDR2 FQGNSA. DNA of the CDR3: TGTGCCAGCAGCTTAGGGCGGGACCTCCCAAGGGATACGCGGTATTTT. Residues: CASSLGRDLPRDTRYF.

At least ten counts were recorded for this clonotype. V and J are TRBV6-5 and TRBJ2-1; no firm D call. Trimming removed 6 bases at V and 3 bases at J, with 15 bases between. This CDR3 comprises 15 residues. From germline, CDR1 is MNHEY and CDR2 SVGAGI. The CDR3 protein is CASSRGSEFYNEQFF. The CDR3 bases are TGTGCCAGCAGCCGCGGAAGCGAGTTCTACAATGAGCAGTTCTTC.